This T cell receptor beta chain was found in a study of T cells after yellow fever vaccination. Study background: Low-cell-number fractions were prepared with SMART-Seq v4 Ultra Low Input. Study results and limitations: Only a minor proportion of clonotypes was detected across both CD4 and CD8 compartments. Booster samples showed a return of most primary-vaccination clones (roughly 95% CD4, 88% CD8).

V lost 0 bases and J lost 6, with 13 bases in between. Germline V gene lookup returns CDR1 SGHRS and CDR2 YFSETQ. This CDR3 contains 15 residues. A 5'RACE template-switching step, the method used to make TCR cDNA, added a universal primer site and UMIs. MiXCR was run by TCRdb on the 5' RACE reads, yielding one entry per CDR3 protein. Among 200,000 to 300,000 distinct CDR3 sequences listed, 10% to 15% were seen once. Turning to this clonotype: Its antigen is not known.

The V and J genes are TRBV5-1 and TRBJ2-1; no reliable D call. Sequenced material: CD4+ T cells sorted from PBMCs, taken 45 days after the yellow fever booster vaccination. The clonotype was recovered from a man aged 25-45 years who received the YFV17D yellow fever vaccine. CDR3 nucleotides: TGCGCCAGCAGCTTGGGAGACACGTCCCTCAATGAGCAGTTCTTC. Its protein product is CASSLGDTSLNEQFF.